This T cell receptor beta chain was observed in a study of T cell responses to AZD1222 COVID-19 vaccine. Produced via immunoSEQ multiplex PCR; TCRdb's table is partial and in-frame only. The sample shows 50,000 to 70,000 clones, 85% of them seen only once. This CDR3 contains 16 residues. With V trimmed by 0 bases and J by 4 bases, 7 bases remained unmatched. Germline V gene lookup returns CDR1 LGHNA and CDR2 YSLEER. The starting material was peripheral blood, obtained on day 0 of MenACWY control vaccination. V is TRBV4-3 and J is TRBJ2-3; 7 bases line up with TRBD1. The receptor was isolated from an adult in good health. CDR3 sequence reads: CASSQEGHRGSDTQYF. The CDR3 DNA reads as TGCGCCAGCAGCCAAGAGGGGCACAGGGGATCAGATACGCAGTATTTT.